This TCR beta chain appears in the sequencing data of a study of blood T cell repertoires in COVID-19. Germline V gene lookup returns CDR1 SGHNT and CDR2 YENEEA. This CDR3 contains 13 residues. The V gene lost 9 bases and the J gene lost 8 bases, with 16 bases spanning the gap. In the authors' workflow: The assay estimated nucleated cells by amplifying reference gene primers. Using immunoSEQ multiplex PCR, the repertoire was profiled, and TCRdb retains in-frame clones only, with some absent. V and J calls plus clone size are reproduced from that table; the DNA served to infer D and trimming. The repertoire consists of around 400,000 clones, with roughly four fifths occurring once and the leading ten covering about 5%.

The chain combines TRBV11-3 with TRBJ1-4; tentatively, D is TRBD1 (5 bases). The sample comprised PBMCs or T cells enriched from blood (not recorded which). The origin of this receptor is a woman aged 50 to 60 who had recovered from COVID-19. The CDR3 loop is CASGWAGDEKLFF. The CDR3 DNA follows: TGTGCCAGTGGCTGGGCGGGGGACGAAAAACTGTTTTTT.